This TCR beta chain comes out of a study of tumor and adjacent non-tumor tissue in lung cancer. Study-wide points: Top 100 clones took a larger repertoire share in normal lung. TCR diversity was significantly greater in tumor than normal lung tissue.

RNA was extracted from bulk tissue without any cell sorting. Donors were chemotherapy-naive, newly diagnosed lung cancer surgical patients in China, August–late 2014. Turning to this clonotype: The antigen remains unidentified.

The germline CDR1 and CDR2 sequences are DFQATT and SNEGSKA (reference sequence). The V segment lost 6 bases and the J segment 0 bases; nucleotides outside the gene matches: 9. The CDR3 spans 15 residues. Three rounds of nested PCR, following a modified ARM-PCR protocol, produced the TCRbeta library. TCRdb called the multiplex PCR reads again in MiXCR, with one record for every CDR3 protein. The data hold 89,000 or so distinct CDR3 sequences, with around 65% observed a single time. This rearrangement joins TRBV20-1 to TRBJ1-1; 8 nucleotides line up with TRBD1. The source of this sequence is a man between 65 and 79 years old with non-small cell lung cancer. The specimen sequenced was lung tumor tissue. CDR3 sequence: CSAANGTGMNTEAFF. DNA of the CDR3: TGCAGTGCCGCGAATGGGACAGGCATGAACACTGAAGCTTTCTTT.